A single sample gave rise to the 24 T cell receptor beta chains below, sequenced in a study of cytomegalovirus exposure and HLA in healthy donors. The study ran its PCR with 60 Vbeta and 13 Jbeta primers. Clones were sequenced by immunoSEQ multiplex PCR, and TCRdb holds only the in-frame ones, with some missing. The sample includes approximately 130,000 clones, roughly 82% seen only once; the top ten take 2% to 3%. Sequenced sample: PBMCs. Receptors were obtained from a man aged 50 to 59 in good health and CMV-seronegative.

The chain links TRBV5-1 to TRBJ1-1; D is possibly TRBD1 (6 bases). Germline lookup yields CDR1 SGHRS and CDR2 YFSETQ. Trimming removed 4 bases from V and 5 bases from J, with 12 bases in between. CDR3 size: 13 residues. CDR3 sequence: CASSQGGGTEAFF. In DNA form, the CDR3 reads TGCGCCAGCAGCCAAGGGGGGGGTACTGAAGCTTTCTTT.

The J gene is TRBJ1-2, the V gene TRBV14; no reliable D call. The CDR3 sequence is 14 residues long. The germline V gene encodes CDR1 SGHDN and CDR2 FVKESK. Between the trimmed V and J ends, which lost 2 bases and 3 bases, there was a span of 10 bases. The CDR3 region is CASSQRGGDYGYTF. The CDR3, as DNA: TGTGCCAGCAGCCAACGGGGTGGCGACTATGGCTACACCTTC.

This clone occurred a few times. A far more abundant clone sits one base away, making this likely a read error. Other nucleotide sequences from this sample produce the same CDR3. The J gene is TRBJ1-5, the V gene TRBV5-1; possible D gene TRBD1, 6 bases. Germline CDR1 and CDR2: SGHRS and YFSETQ. The length of the CDR3 is 13 residues. The CDR3 DNA reads TGCGCTAGCAGCCCAACAGGGATTTGGCCCCAGCATTTT. It translates to CASSPTGIWPQHF.

J is TRBJ1-2 and V is TRBV6-6; D not certain. This CDR3 contains 13 residues. Germline CDR1 and CDR2: MNHNY and SVGAGI (reference sequence). V lost 4 bases, J lost 6 bases, and 12 bases lay in between. CDR3 sequence: CASSFGQANGYTF. The CDR3 region has the DNA TGTGCCAGCAGTTTTGGGCAGGCGAATGGCTACACCTTC.

The chain employs TRBV5-4 and TRBJ2-7, with unresolved D. The V gene's germline CDR1 is SGHNT and CDR2 YYREEE (reference sequence). Trimming left V 0 bases short and J 2 bases short, with 9 bases between. The CDR3 runs to 14 residues. The chain's CDR3 is CASSLGGFPYEQYF. The CDR3 bases are TGTGCCAGCAGCTTGGGAGGTTTCCCCTACGAGCAGTACTTC.

This clone was found once. This chain connects TRBV12-5 to TRBJ1-1, with 7 bases lining up with TRBD1. V dropped 0 bases and J dropped 8; count of bases not matched to a gene: 3. CDR1 LGHNT and CDR2 FRNRAP come from the germline V gene. The CDR3 totals 13 residues. DNA of the CDR3: TGTGCTAGTGGTTTGGTACAGGGGACAGAAGCTTTCTTT. As protein: CASGLVQGTEAFF.

The V call is TRBV27, the J call TRBJ1-6; 7 bases align to TRBD1. Per the germline V gene, CDR1 is MNHEY and CDR2 is SMNVEV (reference sequence). The length of the CDR3 is 16 residues. Trimming took 0 bases from V and 4 from J; bases not matched to a gene: 3. The CDR3 protein is CASSLSTGKYNSPLHF. The CDR3 region has the DNA TGTGCCAGCAGTTTATCGACAGGGAAGTATAATTCACCCCTCCACTTT.

The chain carries TRBV5-6 and TRBJ1-2; D remains unclear. The CDR3 runs 16 residues. Trimming cost V 3 bases and J 2 bases, with 17 bases left between them. The germline V gene encodes CDR1 SGHDT and CDR2 YYEEEE. For the CDR3, the DNA is TGTGCCAGCAGCTCATTGACAAGGCTCGACAACTATGGCTACACCTTC. Protein: CASSSLTRLDNYGYTF.

The J gene is TRBJ2-7, the V gene TRBV9, with TRBD1 matching over 10 bases. Germline CDR1 is SGDLS and CDR2 is YYNGEE. The CDR3 runs to 15 residues. V was clipped by 0 bases and J by 3 bases; unmatched bases: 3. CDR3 nucleotides: TGTGCCAGCAGCGTAGGCGGGACAGGGGTCTACGAGCAGTACTTC. It yields the protein CASSVGGTGVYEQYF.

This chain connects TRBV6-5 to TRBJ1-3; 10 bases agree with TRBD1. Germline V CDR1 and CDR2: MNHEY, SVGAGI. With 6 bases clipped from V and 3 bases from J, the junction kept 2 bases outside the gene matches. CDR3 length: 14 residues. CDR3 loop: CASSGTGVGNTIYF. For the CDR3, the DNA is TGTGCCAGCAGCGGGACAGGGGTTGGAAACACCATATATTTT.

This rearrangement joins TRBV7-9 to TRBJ2-6; no reliable D call. CDR3 length: 16 residues. Trimming shortened V by 0 bases and J by 0 bases, and 6 bases separated the two germline ends. CDR1 and CDR2 from the germline V gene are SEHNR and FQNEAQ (reference sequence). The CDR3 spells CASSLAFSSGANVLTF. CDR3 nucleotides: TGTGCCAGCAGCTTAGCGTTTAGCTCTGGGGCCAACGTCCTGACTTTC. Full variable domain (outside the CDR3, taken from reference TRBV7-9 and TRBJ2-6): DTGVSQNPRHKITKRGQNVTFRCDPISEHNRLYWYRQTLGQGPEFLTYFQNEAQLEKSRLLSDRFSAERPKGSFSTLEIQRTEQGDSAMYLCASSLAFSSGANVLTFGAGSRLTVL.

The rearrangement joins TRBV9 to TRBJ2-5; TRBD2 is a possible D gene (7 bases). The CDR3 is 15 amino acids. Germline lookup yields CDR1 SGDLS and CDR2 YYNGEE. V lost 3 bases, J lost 5 bases, and 17 bases lay in between. CDR3 DNA: TGTGCCAGCAGCGAGGGGGGGGGCGCGTTTGAGACCCAGTACTTC. Amino acid sequence: CASSEGGGAFETQYF.

V gene TRBV4-3 combines with J gene TRBJ2-3; 11 bases match TRBD2. Germline assignment: CDR1 LGHNA and CDR2 YSLEER. V gave up 1 base and J gave up 2 bases; unmatched junction bases: 5. The CDR3 length is 17 residues. The CDR3 region is CASSQGLAGSLTDTQYF. CDR3 bases: TGCGCCAGCAGCCAAGGACTAGCGGGGAGCCTCACAGATACGCAGTATTTT.

V is TRBV5-6 and J is TRBJ2-3; no clear D. CDR3 length: 14 amino acids. Trimming left V 7 bases short and J 3 bases short, with 15 bases between. Looked up from germline, CDR1 is SGHDT and CDR2 is YYEEEE. CDR3 protein: CASLYQRATDTQYF. In DNA, the CDR3 is TGTGCCAGCTTATACCAGCGAGCGACAGATACGCAGTATTTT.

The gene calls are TRBV18 and TRBJ2-5; 9 bases agree with TRBD2. The CDR3 spans 16 residues. V shed 4 bases, J shed 2 bases, and the junction held 8 bases outside the gene matches. Germline lookup yields CDR1 KGHSH and CDR2 LQKENI. DNA for the CDR3: TGTGCCAGCTCACGCCGGGAGCGGGGGGCTCAAGAGACCCAGTACTTC. Protein product: CASSRRERGAQETQYF.

This chain joins TRBV10-3 and TRBJ2-1; D perhaps matches TRBD2 (5 bases). The V gene's germline CDR1 is ENHRY and CDR2 SYGVKD. V was pared by 0 bases and J by 9 bases, with 18 bases between. CDR3 length: 16 residues. CDR3 region: CAISESATSRAGEQFF. The CDR3 DNA sequence: TGTGCCATCAGTGAGTCTGCCACCTCGCGGGCGGGTGAGCAGTTCTTC.

The chain couples TRBV5-4 to TRBJ2-5; tentatively, D is TRBD2 (5 bases). Germline CDR1 reads SGHNT; CDR2 reads YYREEE (reference sequence). The CDR3 contains 16 residues. Deletions cut 6 bases from V and 5 bases from J, with 23 bases between. CDR3 sequence reads: CASTGTGKTPRETQYF. The CDR3 coding sequence is TGTGCCAGCACGGGAACCGGGAAAACCCCTAGGGAGACCCAGTACTTC.

The chain joins TRBV11-1 to TRBJ1-6; D perhaps matches TRBD1 (5 bases). The CDR3 consists of 17 residues. CDR1 SGHAT and CDR2 FQDESV come from the germline V gene (reference sequence). The V end was cut by 0 bases, the J end by 8 bases, with 17 bases between. The CDR3 DNA sequence: TGTGCCAGCAGCTTAGCAGTCTCGACCAGGGTCGATTCACCCCTCCACTTT. This encodes CASSLAVSTRVDSPLHF. Combining the CDR3 with reference TRBV11-1 and TRBJ1-6 gives the whole variable domain EAEVAQSPRYKITEKSQAVAFWCDPISGHATLYWYRQILGQGPELLVQFQDESVVDDSQLPKDRFSAERLKGVDSTLKIQPAELGDSAMYLCASSLAVSTRVDSPLHFGNGTRLTVT.

V and J are TRBV7-9 and TRBJ1-1; a possible D gene is TRBD1 (5 bases). The CDR3 loop spans 11 amino acids. In germline, CDR1 is SEHNR, CDR2 FQNEAQ (reference sequence). Trimming removed 3 bases at V and 8 bases at J, with 7 bases between. Here the CDR3 reads CASSFDSEAFF. The CDR3 DNA follows: TGTGCCAGCAGCTTTGACAGCGAAGCTTTCTTT.

The V call is TRBV7-8, the J call TRBJ1-2; D remains unclear. Germline CDR1 and CDR2: SGHVS and FQNEAQ. CDR3 length: 13 residues. V was clipped by 1 base and J by 0 bases, with 3 bases between them. Here the CDR3 DNA reads TGTGCCAGCAGCTTAGTATCTAACTATGGCTACACCTTC. It encodes CASSLVSNYGYTF.

The chain carries TRBV2 and TRBJ1-5, with D perhaps matching TRBD1 (5 bases). Trimming removed 11 bases from V and 7 bases from J, with 18 bases in between. This CDR3 is built from 13 residues. CDR1 is SNHLY and CDR2 is FYNNEI in the germline V gene. The CDR3 loop is CAYRTQVGQPQHF. DNA for the CDR3: TGTGCCTATAGGACACAGGTCGGACAGCCCCAGCATTTT.

This clone has only a few counts. This chain connects TRBV28 to TRBJ2-7; 7 bases map to TRBD1. The CDR3 sequence is 12 residues long. Germline values: CDR1 MDHEN, CDR2 SYDVKM. Unmatched junction bases numbered 3, after V lost 4 bases and J lost 6 bases. CDR3: CASSSDRSEQYF. CDR3 DNA: TGTGCCAGCAGTTCGGACAGGAGCGAGCAGTACTTC.

This rearrangement joins TRBV28 to TRBJ2-1; 7 nucleotides match TRBD2. The CDR3 covers 15 residues. Losses at the gene ends were 2 bases for V and 0 bases for J; bases not matched to a gene: 1. The germline gives CDR1 MDHEN, CDR2 SYDVKM. CDR3 nucleotides: TGTGCCAGCAGTTTACGGGACTACTCCTACAATGAGCAGTTCTTC. Residues: CASSLRDYSYNEQFF. Full variable domain (remainder filled in from reference TRBV28 and TRBJ2-1): DVKVTQSSRYLVKRTGEKVFLECVQDMDHENMFWYRQDPGLGLRLIYFSYDVKMKEKGDIPEGYSVSREKKERFSLILESASTNQTSMYLCASSLRDYSYNEQFFGPGTRLTVL.

The J gene is TRBJ2-1, the V gene TRBV27; D is possibly TRBD1 (5 bases). The CDR3 runs 19 residues. Looked up from germline, CDR1 is MNHEY and CDR2 is SMNVEV (reference sequence). The V end was cut by 6 bases, the J end by 2 bases, with 26 bases between. This CDR3 is CASSPSFFMGQSAYNEQFF. CDR3 nucleotides: TGTGCCAGCAGCCCCTCTTTCTTTATGGGGCAATCAGCCTACAATGAGCAGTTCTTC.